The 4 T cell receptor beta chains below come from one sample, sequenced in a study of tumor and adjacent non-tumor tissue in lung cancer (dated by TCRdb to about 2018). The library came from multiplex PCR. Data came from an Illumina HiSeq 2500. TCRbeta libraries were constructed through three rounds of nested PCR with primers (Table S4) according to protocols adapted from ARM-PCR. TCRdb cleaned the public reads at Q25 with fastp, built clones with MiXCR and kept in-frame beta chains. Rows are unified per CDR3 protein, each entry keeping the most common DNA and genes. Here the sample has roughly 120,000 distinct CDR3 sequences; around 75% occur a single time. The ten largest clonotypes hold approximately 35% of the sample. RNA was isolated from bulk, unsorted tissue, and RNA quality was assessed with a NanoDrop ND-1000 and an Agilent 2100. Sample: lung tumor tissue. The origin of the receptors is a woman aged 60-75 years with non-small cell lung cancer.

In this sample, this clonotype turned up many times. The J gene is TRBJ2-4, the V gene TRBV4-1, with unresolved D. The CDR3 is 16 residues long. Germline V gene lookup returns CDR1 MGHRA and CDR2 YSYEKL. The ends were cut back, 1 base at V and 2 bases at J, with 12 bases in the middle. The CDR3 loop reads CASSQAVIYPKNIQYF. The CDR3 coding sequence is TGCGCCAGCAGCCAAGCCGTTATCTACCCCAAAAACATTCAGTACTTC.

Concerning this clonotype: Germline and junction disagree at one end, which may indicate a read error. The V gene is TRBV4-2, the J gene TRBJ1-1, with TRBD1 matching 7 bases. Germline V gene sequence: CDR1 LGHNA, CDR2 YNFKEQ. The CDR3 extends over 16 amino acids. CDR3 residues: CASSQEGETGPTETFF. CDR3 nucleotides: TGTGCCAGTAGCCAAGAAGGCGAGACAGGGCCCACTGAAACTTTCTTT.

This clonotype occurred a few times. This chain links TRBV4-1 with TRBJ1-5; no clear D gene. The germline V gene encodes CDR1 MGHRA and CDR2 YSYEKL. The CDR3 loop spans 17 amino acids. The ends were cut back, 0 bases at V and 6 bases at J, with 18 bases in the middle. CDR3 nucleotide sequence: TGCGCCAGCAGCCAAGAAGCGAGTGGGTTTACGAGTCAGCCCCAGCATTTT. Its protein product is CASSQEASGFTSQPQHF.

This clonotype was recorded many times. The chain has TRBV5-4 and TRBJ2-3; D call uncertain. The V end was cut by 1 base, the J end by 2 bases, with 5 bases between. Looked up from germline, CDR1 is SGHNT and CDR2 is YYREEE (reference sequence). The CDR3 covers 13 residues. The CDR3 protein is CASSLKSTDTQYF. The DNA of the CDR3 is TGTGCCAGCAGCTTGAAGTCCACAGATACGCAGTATTTT.